This paragraph covers one T cell receptor beta chain sequence. The junction departs from the called germline gene at one end, perhaps through a read error. Germline values: CDR1 MDHEN, CDR2 SYDVKM. The CDR3 has 15 amino acids. From RNA transcripts, TCR beta CDR3 regions were amplified. The HTBI primer set was used in a first-round RT-PCR of the TCR CDR3. Each CDR3 protein gets one entry after TCRdb re-called the multiplex PCR reads with MiXCR. The sample records 490,000 or so distinct CDR3 sequences, just under 20% being singletons. These data come from a study of T cells in Graves' hyperthyroidism and ophthalmopathy. At the level of the study: Peripheral blood was collected at initial diagnosis, before any treatment.

The chain is built from TRBV28 and TRBJ2-5, with TRBD1 identical over 8 bases. Sequences were obtained from blood. This clonotype was obtained from a man aged 35 to 55 with Graves' ophthalmopathy. CDR3 region: CAGSLTGELQETQYF. As DNA, the CDR3 is TGTGCCGGCAGTTTGACAGGGGAACTCCAAGAGACCCAGTACTTC.